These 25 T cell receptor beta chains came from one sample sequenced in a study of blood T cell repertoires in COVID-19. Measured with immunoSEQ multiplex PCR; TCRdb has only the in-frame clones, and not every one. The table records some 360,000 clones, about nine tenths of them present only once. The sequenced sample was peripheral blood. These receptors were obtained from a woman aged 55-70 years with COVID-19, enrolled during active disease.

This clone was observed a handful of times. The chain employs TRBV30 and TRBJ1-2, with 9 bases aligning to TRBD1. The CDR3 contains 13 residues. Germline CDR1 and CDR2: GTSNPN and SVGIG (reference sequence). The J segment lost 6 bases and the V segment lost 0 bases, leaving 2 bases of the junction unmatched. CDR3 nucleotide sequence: TGTGCCTGGAGTGTTAGGACAGGGGATGGCTACACCTTC. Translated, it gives CAWSVRTGDGYTF.

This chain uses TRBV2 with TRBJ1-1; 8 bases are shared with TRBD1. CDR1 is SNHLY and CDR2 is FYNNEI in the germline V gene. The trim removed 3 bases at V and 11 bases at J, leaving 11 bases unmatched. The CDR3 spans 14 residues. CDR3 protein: CASSDMGTGSKAFF. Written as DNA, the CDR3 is TGTGCCAGCAGTGATATGGGGACAGGTAGTAAGGCTTTCTTT.

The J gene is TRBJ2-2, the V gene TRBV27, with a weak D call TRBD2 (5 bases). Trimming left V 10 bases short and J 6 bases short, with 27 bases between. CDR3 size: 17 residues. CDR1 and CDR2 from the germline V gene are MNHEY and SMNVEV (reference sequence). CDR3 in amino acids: CATNVGGRALRAGELFF. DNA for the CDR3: TGTGCCACGAATGTAGGCGGGCGGGCATTAAGGGCCGGGGAGCTGTTTTTT.

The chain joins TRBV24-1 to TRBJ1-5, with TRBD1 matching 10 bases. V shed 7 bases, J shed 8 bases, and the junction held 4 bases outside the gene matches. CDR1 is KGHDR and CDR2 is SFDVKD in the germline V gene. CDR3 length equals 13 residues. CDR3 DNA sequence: TGTGCCACCAGCCCGGGGACAGGGGAGCCCCAGCATTTT. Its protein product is CATSPGTGEPQHF.

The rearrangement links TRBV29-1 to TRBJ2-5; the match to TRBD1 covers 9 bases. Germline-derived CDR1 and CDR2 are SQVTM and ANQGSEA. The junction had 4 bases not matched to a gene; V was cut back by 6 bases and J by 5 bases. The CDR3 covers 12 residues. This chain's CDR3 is CSVYRGLETQYF. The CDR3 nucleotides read TGCAGCGTGTACAGGGGGCTCGAGACCCAGTACTTC. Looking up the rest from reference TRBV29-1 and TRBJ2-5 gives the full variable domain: SAVISQKPSRDICQRGTSLTIQCQVDSQVTMMFWYRQQPGQSLTLIATANQGSEATYESGFVIDKFPISRPNLTFSTLTVSNMSPEDSSIYLCSVYRGLETQYFGPGTRLLVL.

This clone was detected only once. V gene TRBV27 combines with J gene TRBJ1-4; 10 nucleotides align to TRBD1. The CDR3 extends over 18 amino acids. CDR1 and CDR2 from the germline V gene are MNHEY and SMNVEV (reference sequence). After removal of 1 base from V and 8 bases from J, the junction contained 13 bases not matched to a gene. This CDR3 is CASSLFPFGTGVGEKLFF. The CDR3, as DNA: TGTGCCAGCAGTTTATTCCCGTTTGGGACAGGGGTAGGAGAAAAACTGTTTTTT.

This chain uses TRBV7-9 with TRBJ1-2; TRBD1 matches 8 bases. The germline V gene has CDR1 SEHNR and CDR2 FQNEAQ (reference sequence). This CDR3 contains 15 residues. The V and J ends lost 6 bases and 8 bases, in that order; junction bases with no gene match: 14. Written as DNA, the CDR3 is TGTGCCAGCAGTTCGTCCGGACAGGGTCGATGGGGCTACACCTTC. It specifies CASSSSGQGRWGYTF.

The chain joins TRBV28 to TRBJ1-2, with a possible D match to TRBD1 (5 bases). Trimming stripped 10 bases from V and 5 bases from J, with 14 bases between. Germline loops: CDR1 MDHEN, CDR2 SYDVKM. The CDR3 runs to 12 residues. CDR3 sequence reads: CATTASGYGYTF. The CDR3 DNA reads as TGTGCCACGACTGCCTCAGGGTATGGCTACACCTTC.

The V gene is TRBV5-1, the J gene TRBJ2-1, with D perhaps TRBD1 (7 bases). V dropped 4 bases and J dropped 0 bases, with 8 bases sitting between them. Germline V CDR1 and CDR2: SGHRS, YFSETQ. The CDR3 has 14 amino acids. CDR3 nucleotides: TGCGCCAGCAGCCAGGGGGGCTCCTACAATGAGCAGTTCTTC. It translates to CASSQGGSYNEQFF.

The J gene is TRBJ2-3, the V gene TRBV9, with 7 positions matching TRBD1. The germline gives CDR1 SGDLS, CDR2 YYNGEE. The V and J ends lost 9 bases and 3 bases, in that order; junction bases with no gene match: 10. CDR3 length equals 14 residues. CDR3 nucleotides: TGTGCCACCGACTCAGGGGGTAGGACAGATACGCAGTATTTT. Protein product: CATDSGGRTDTQYF. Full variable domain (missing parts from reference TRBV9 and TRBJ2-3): DSGVTQTPKHLITATGQRVTLRCSPRSGDLSVYWYQQSLDQGLQFLIQYYNGEERAKGNILERFSAQQFPDLHSELNLSSLELGDSALYFCATDSGGRTDTQYFGPGTRLTVL.

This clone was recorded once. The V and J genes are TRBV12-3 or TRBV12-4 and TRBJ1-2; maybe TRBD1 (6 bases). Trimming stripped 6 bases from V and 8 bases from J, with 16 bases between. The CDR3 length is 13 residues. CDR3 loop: CASRPTGTRGYTF. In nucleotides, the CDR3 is TGTGCCAGCAGGCCCACAGGGACGCGGGGCTACACCTTC.

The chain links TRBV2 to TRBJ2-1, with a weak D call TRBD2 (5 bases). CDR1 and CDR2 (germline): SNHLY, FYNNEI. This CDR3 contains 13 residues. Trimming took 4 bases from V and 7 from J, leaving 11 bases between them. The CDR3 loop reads CASSGASTNEQFF. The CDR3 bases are TGTGCCAGCAGTGGGGCTAGCACTAATGAGCAGTTCTTC.

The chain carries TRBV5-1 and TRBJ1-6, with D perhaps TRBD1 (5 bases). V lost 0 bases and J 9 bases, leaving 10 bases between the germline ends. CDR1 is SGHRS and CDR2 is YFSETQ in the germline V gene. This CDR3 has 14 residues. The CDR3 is CASSLATQGSPLHF. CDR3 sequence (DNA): TGCGCCAGCAGCTTGGCCACGCAGGGTTCACCCCTCCACTTT.

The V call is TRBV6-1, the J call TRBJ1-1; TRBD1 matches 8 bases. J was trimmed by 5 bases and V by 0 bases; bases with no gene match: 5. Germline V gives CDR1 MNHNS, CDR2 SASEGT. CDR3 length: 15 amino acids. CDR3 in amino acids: CASSEARQGITEAFF. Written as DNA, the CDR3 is TGTGCCAGCAGTGAAGCGCGACAGGGGATTACTGAAGCTTTCTTT.

As DNA, the CDR3 is TGTGCCAGTAGTTCTGGACAGGGGGCGCAAGGCTACACCTTC. Amino acids: CASSSGQGAQGYTF. The rearrangement joins TRBV19 to TRBJ1-2; 11 nucleotides agree with TRBD1. Trimming cost V 5 bases and J 8 bases; bases outside gene matches: 7. The CDR3 spans 14 residues. Germline CDR1 reads LNHDA; CDR2 reads SQIVND (reference sequence).

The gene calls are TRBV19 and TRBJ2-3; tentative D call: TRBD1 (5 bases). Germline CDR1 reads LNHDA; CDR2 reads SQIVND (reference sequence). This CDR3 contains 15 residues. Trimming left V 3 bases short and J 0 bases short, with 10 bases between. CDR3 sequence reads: CASSMQGSSTDTQYF. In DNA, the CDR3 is TGTGCCAGTAGTATGCAGGGTTCTAGCACAGATACGCAGTATTTT.

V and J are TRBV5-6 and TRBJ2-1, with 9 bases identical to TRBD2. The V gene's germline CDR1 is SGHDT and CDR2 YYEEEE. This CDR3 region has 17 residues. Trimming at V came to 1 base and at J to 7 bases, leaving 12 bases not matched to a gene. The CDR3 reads CASSLKFGAGGQNEQFF. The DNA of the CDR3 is TGTGCCAGCAGCTTGAAGTTTGGCGCGGGGGGGCAAAATGAGCAGTTCTTC.

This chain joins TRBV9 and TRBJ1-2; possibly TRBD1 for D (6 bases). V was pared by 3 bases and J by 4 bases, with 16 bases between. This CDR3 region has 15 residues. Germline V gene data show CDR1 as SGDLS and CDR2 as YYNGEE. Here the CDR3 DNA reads TGTGCCAGCAGCGAAGGCCACCCCAGGGGCTATGGCTACACCTTC. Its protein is CASSEGHPRGYGYTF.

This CDR3 reads CASRPTGSRTNTEAFF. The CDR3 region has the DNA TGTGCCAGCAGACCAACAGGGAGCAGAACGAACACTGAAGCTTTCTTT. The J gene is TRBJ1-1, the V gene TRBV2; D is possibly TRBD1 (6 bases). The germline V and J ends were trimmed by 6 bases and 1 base, with 18 bases remaining between them. The V gene's germline CDR1 is SNHLY and CDR2 FYNNEI. The CDR3 has 16 amino acids. The full variable domain, rest sourced from reference TRBV2 and TRBJ1-1, is EPEVTQTPSHQVTQMGQEVILRCVPISNHLYFYWYRQILGQKVEFLVSFYNNEISEKSEIFDDQFSVERPDGSNFTLKIRSTKLEDSAMYFCASRPTGSRTNTEAFFGQGTRLTVV.

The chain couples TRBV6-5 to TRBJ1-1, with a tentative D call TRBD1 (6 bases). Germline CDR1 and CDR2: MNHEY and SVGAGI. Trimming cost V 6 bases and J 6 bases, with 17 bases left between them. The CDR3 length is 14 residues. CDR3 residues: CASSHPWGGAEAFF. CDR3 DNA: TGTGCCAGCAGCCACCCATGGGGGGGCGCTGAAGCTTTCTTT.

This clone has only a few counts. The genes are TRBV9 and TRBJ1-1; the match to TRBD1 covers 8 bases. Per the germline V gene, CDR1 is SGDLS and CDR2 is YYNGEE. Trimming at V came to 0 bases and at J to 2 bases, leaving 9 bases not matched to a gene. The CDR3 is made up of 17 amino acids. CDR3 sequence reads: CASSVGDRGRGNTEAFF. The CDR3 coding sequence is TGTGCCAGCAGCGTAGGCGACAGGGGAAGAGGCAACACTGAAGCTTTCTTT.

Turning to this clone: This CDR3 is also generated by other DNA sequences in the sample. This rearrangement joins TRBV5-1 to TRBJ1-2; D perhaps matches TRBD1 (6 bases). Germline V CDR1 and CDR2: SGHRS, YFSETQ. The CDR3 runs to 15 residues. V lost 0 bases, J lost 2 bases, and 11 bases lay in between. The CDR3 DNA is TGCGCCAGCAGCTTGGCCCCCCAGGGGAACTATGGCTACACCTTC. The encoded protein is CASSLAPQGNYGYTF.

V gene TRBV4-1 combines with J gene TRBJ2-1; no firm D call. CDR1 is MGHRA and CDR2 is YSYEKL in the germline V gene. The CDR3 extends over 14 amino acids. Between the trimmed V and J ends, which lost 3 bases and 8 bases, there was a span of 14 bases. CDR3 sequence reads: CASSHYLDFDEQFF. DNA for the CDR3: TGCGCCAGCAGCCATTACCTTGACTTCGATGAGCAGTTCTTC.

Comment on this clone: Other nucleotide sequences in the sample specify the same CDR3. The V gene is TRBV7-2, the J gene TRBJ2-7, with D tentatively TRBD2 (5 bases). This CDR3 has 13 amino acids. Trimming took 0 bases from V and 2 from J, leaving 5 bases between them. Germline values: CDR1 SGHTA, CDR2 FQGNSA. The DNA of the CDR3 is TGTGCCAGCAGCTTAGCGCGGGCCTACGAGCAGTACTTC. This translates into CASSLARAYEQYF.

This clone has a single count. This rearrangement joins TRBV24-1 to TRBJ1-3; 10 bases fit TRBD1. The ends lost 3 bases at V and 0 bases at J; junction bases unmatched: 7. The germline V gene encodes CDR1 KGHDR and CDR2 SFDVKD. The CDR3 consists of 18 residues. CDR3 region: CATSDNRQGAISGNTIYF. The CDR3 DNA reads TGTGCCACCAGTGATAACAGACAGGGGGCTATCTCTGGAAACACCATATATTTT.